The 31 T cell receptor beta chains below come from one sample, sequenced in a study of blood T cell repertoires in COVID-19. Produced via immunoSEQ multiplex PCR; TCRdb's table is partial and in-frame only. The sample comprises over 150,000 clones, roughly 85% of which are singletons, and roughly 8.9% rests with the top ten. The sequenced sample consisted of PBMCs or T cells enriched from blood (not recorded which). These TCRs come from a woman between 18 and 30 years old who had recovered from COVID-19.

The V call is TRBV19, the J call TRBJ1-2, with 9 bases fitting TRBD1. V shed 6 bases and J 2 bases; nucleotides not matched to a gene: 7. Germline lookup yields CDR1 LNHDA and CDR2 SQIVND (reference sequence). The CDR3 length is 15 residues. CDR3 sequence (DNA): TGTGCCAGTAGAGATCGGACAGGGGACAACTATGGCTACACCTTC. It codes for CASRDRTGDNYGYTF.

This chain connects TRBV29-1 to TRBJ2-7; 9 nucleotides line up with TRBD1. Unmatched junction bases numbered 11, after V lost 6 bases and J lost 5 bases. The CDR3 is 14 amino acids. Per the germline V gene, CDR1 is SQVTM and CDR2 is ANQGSEA. CDR3 protein: CSVQGGQGGHEQYF. The CDR3 DNA is TGCAGCGTCCAGGGGGGACAGGGTGGCCACGAGCAGTACTTC.

The gene calls are TRBV7-9 and TRBJ2-1; 7 bases map to TRBD2. The V gene's germline CDR1 is SEHNR and CDR2 FQNEAQ (reference sequence). Trimming removed 5 bases from V and 8 bases from J; junction bases left unmatched: 12. The CDR3 runs to 15 residues. The CDR3 region has the DNA TGTGCCAGCAGCCTATGGCCTAGCGGTATAGATGAGCAGTTCTTC. This gives the protein CASSLWPSGIDEQFF.

CDR3 in amino acids: CASRRESGTIQPYNEQFF. The DNA for the CDR3 is TGTGCCAGCAGACGAGAAAGCGGGACTATACAACCCTACAATGAGCAGTTCTTC. This chain links TRBV7-2 with TRBJ2-1; 7 positions agree with TRBD2. This CDR3 is built from 18 residues. V gave up 6 bases and J gave up 2 bases; unmatched junction bases: 16. Per the germline V gene, CDR1 is SGHTA and CDR2 is FQGNSA.

This sequence joins TRBV29-1 and TRBJ1-2; 7 bases are a match to TRBD1. Germline CDR1 is SQVTM and CDR2 is ANQGSEA. The CDR3 consists of 15 residues. The junction had 12 bases not matched to a gene; V was cut back by 4 bases and J by 4 bases. CDR3 in DNA: TGCAGCGTTGTTTTCCCGGACAGGCAGGGCTATGGCTACACCTTC. It codes for CSVVFPDRQGYGYTF.

For this clone: The sample carries other DNA sequences with the same CDR3. V and J are TRBV7-2 and TRBJ2-5, with 9 bases matching TRBD2. Germline V gene lookup returns CDR1 SGHTA and CDR2 FQGNSA. The J segment lost 5 bases and the V segment lost 6 bases, leaving 16 bases of the junction unmatched. This CDR3 contains 17 residues. The CDR3 DNA is TGTGCCAGCAGGGCTGGGGCGGGGGGGCCCCTTAGGGAGACCCAGTACTTC. This translates into CASRAGAGGPLRETQYF.

This rearrangement joins TRBV7-8 to TRBJ1-2; D uncertain. Germline V CDR1 and CDR2: SGHVS, FQNEAQ. CDR3 length: 14 residues. V lost 5 bases to trimming and J lost 4 bases, with 14 bases between them. As DNA, the CDR3 is TGTGCCAGCAGCCGAATTGAGGGCGGCTATGGCTACACCTTC. Encoded protein: CASSRIEGGYGYTF. Full variable domain (rest looked up from reference TRBV7-8 and TRBJ1-2): GAGVSQSPRYKVAKRGQDVALRCDPISGHVSLFWYQQALGQGPEFLTYFQNEAQLDKSGLPSDRFFAERPEGSVSTLKIQRTQQEDSAVYLCASSRIEGGYGYTFGSGTRLTVV.

The V gene is TRBV7-9, the J gene TRBJ1-5, with 8 bases lining up with TRBD1. This CDR3 comprises 15 residues. Unmatched junction bases numbered 9, after V lost 5 bases and J lost 6 bases. Germline values: CDR1 SEHNR, CDR2 FQNEAQ (reference sequence). For the CDR3, the DNA is TGTGCCAGCAGCGCGGGACAGGTAGTAGGTCAGCCCCAGCATTTT. Translated: CASSAGQVVGQPQHF.

A word on this clone: At the DNA level, this CDR3 is encoded by other sequences in the same sample as well. The rearrangement links TRBV18 to TRBJ1-1; no clear D gene. V lost 2 bases to trimming and J lost 1 base, with 8 bases between them. The CDR3 covers 14 residues. From germline, CDR1 is KGHSH and CDR2 LQKENI. For the CDR3, the DNA is TGTGCCAGCTCACCAATAGAGGGGAACACTGAAGCTTTCTTT. Amino acids: CASSPIEGNTEAFF.

The V and J genes are TRBV6-5 and TRBJ1-1; tentative D call: TRBD1 (6 bases). This CDR3 region has 14 residues. The germline CDR1 and CDR2 sequences are MNHEY and SVGAGI. The V end lost 5 bases, the J end lost 6 bases, and 16 bases lay between the germline ends. CDR3 sequence reads: CASSRQDRMAEAFF. CDR3 DNA sequence: TGTGCCAGCAGTAGACAGGACCGTATGGCTGAAGCTTTCTTT.

The chain couples TRBV29-1 to TRBJ1-1, with 11 bases identical to TRBD1. J lost 5 bases, V lost 6 bases, and 2 bases had no gene match. Germline CDR1 and CDR2: SQVTM and ANQGSEA. The CDR3 loop spans 12 amino acids. CDR3 bases: TGCAGCGTCGGGACAGGGGGAACTGAAGCTTTCTTT. Its protein is CSVGTGGTEAFF. The variable domain in full, completed from reference TRBV29-1 and TRBJ1-1, reads SAVISQKPSRDICQRGTSLTIQCQVDSQVTMMFWYRQQPGQSLTLIATANQGSEATYESGFVIDKFPISRPNLTFSTLTVSNMSPEDSSIYLCSVGTGGTEAFFGQGTRLTVV.

The chain is built from TRBV5-1 and TRBJ2-2, with 9 bases that match TRBD1. The CDR3 loop spans 15 amino acids. Germline trimming cut 0 bases from V and 6 bases from J; bases unmatched to any gene: 3. The V gene's germline CDR1 is SGHRS and CDR2 YFSETQ. CDR3 nucleotide sequence: TGCGCCAGCAGCTTGGACAGGGGGCGCGCCGGGGAGCTGTTTTTT. This encodes CASSLDRGRAGELFF.

This clone was found a few times. CDR3 amino acids: CASSSPLVLRIEVGETQYF. CDR3 coding DNA: TGTGCCAGCAGTTCCCCATTAGTCCTAAGAATTGAGGTAGGAGAGACCCAGTACTTC. The V and J genes are TRBV28 and TRBJ2-5; D is unclear. CDR3 length: 19 residues. V lost 4 bases and J lost 4, with 28 bases in between. Germline V CDR1 and CDR2: MDHEN, SYDVKM.

The CDR3: CASSLWQYYGYTF. CDR3 DNA: TGTGCCAGCAGTTTATGGCAATACTATGGCTACACCTTC. V and J are TRBV27 and TRBJ1-2; D is undetermined. The CDR3 runs 13 residues. Germline loops: CDR1 MNHEY, CDR2 SMNVEV (reference sequence). Trimming pared 1 base from V and 3 bases from J, leaving 6 bases between.

The chain joins TRBV30 to TRBJ1-2; 7 nucleotides agree with TRBD1. V was clipped by 2 bases and J by 7 bases; unmatched bases: 7. CDR3 length: 13 amino acids. Germline CDR1 and CDR2: GTSNPN and SVGIG (reference sequence). CDR3 sequence: CAWSPGGRGGYTF. CDR3 nucleotides: TGTGCCTGGAGTCCAGGGGGTCGTGGTGGCTACACCTTC.

The V and J genes are TRBV27 and TRBJ1-2; 8 positions match TRBD1. V lost 2 bases, J lost 9 bases, and 11 bases stayed unmatched. CDR1 and CDR2 from the germline V gene are MNHEY and SMNVEV (reference sequence). The CDR3 length is 15 residues. CDR3 DNA sequence: TGTGCCAGCAGTTTAAAAGCCGGACAGGGACTACGCTACACCTTC. As protein: CASSLKAGQGLRYTF.

V usage is TRBV6-5 and J usage is TRBJ2-1, with TRBD1 matching 12 bases. CDR1 is MNHEY and CDR2 is SVGAGI in the germline V gene. This CDR3 spans 16 amino acids. Trimming at V came to 2 bases and at J to 7 bases, leaving 6 bases not matched to a gene. The DNA for the CDR3 is TGTGCCAGCAGTTACCCGGGACAGGGGGCGGCTAATGAGCAGTTCTTC. It yields the protein CASSYPGQGAANEQFF.

This sequence joins TRBV10-1 and TRBJ2-1, with D possibly TRBD2 on 6 matching bases. V was shortened by 4 bases and J by 5 bases, with 15 bases between the two germline ends. The CDR3 covers 15 residues. The germline gives CDR1 WNHNN, CDR2 SYGVQD (reference sequence). The CDR3: CASSAARGAHNEQFF. Here the CDR3 DNA reads TGCGCCAGCAGTGCGGCTCGCGGGGCCCACAATGAGCAGTTCTTC.

The V gene is TRBV9, the J gene TRBJ2-2; 14 bases fit TRBD2. The CDR3 spans 18 residues. Germline V CDR1 and CDR2: SGDLS, YYNGEE. J was trimmed by 3 bases and V by 3 bases; bases with no gene match: 7. In DNA, the CDR3 is TGTGCCAGCAGCGGCGGGACTAGCGGGAGATTGTACACCGGGGAGCTGTTTTTT. Its protein product is CASSGGTSGRLYTGELFF.

Details on this clone: Other DNA sequences from this sample encode an identical CDR3 as well. V and J are TRBV27 and TRBJ1-4; 7 bases line up with TRBD1. V gave up 6 bases and J gave up 2 bases; unmatched junction bases: 0. Germline V CDR1 and CDR2: MNHEY, SMNVEV (reference sequence). The CDR3 is 13 residues long. The CDR3 protein is CASRQGTNEKLFF. CDR3 bases: TGTGCCAGCAGACAGGGGACTAATGAAAAACTGTTTTTT.

The genes are TRBV24-1 and TRBJ2-5; 8 positions agree with TRBD2. The CDR3 spans 18 residues. J lost 1 base, V lost 5 bases, and 14 bases had no gene match. Per germline, CDR1 KGHDR and CDR2 SFDVKD. In DNA form, the CDR3 reads TGTGCCACCAGTGCCCCGCATCTGGCGGGGGGTACCCAAGAGACCCAGTACTTC. This translates into CATSAPHLAGGTQETQYF.

The chain links TRBV7-9 to TRBJ1-2; D is possibly TRBD1 (5 bases). The V gene lost 5 bases and the J gene lost 7 bases, with 20 bases spanning the gap. The germline V gene encodes CDR1 SEHNR and CDR2 FQNEAQ (reference sequence). The CDR3 is 15 amino acids. CDR3 sequence reads: CASSPTFGRAAGYTF. DNA for the CDR3: TGTGCCAGCAGCCCGACCTTCGGCAGGGCGGCTGGCTACACCTTC. Full variable domain (rest looked up from reference TRBV7-9 and TRBJ1-2): DTGVSQNPRHKITKRGQNVTFRCDPISEHNRLYWYRQTLGQGPEFLTYFQNEAQLEKSRLLSDRFSAERPKGSFSTLEIQRTEQGDSAMYLCASSPTFGRAAGYTFGSGTRLTVV.

The chain joins TRBV27 to TRBJ1-4, with TRBD1 as a possible D gene (5 bases). This CDR3 is built from 13 residues. Germline CDR1 reads MNHEY; CDR2 reads SMNVEV (reference sequence). The V and J ends lost 5 bases and 8 bases respectively, with 12 bases between them. CDR3 loop: CASSTTRQEKLFF. Here the CDR3 DNA reads TGTGCCAGCAGTACGACTAGACAGGAAAAACTGTTTTTT.

V usage is TRBV29-1 and J usage is TRBJ1-2; D is ambiguous. CDR1 is SQVTM and CDR2 is ANQGSEA in the germline V gene. Trimming took off 4 bases at V and 3 bases at J, with 9 bases between the two ends. This CDR3 contains 12 residues. In nucleotides, the CDR3 is TGCAGCGTTGGAGCTGCTTACTATGGCTACACCTTC. Its translation: CSVGAAYYGYTF.

This chain joins TRBV28 and TRBJ2-1; TRBD2 agrees at 7 bases. CDR1 and CDR2 from the germline V gene are MDHEN and SYDVKM. The CDR3 has 14 amino acids. J lost 5 bases, V lost 3 bases, and 4 bases had no gene match. The CDR3 region is CASSLPSGHNEQFF. CDR3 nucleotides: TGTGCCAGCAGTTTGCCTAGCGGCCACAATGAGCAGTTCTTC.

The CDR3 loop reads CASSINRGSGETQYF. CDR3 DNA sequence: TGTGCCAGCAGCATCAACAGGGGGTCGGGAGAGACCCAGTACTTC. The rearrangement joins TRBV7-9 to TRBJ2-5; 8 nucleotides match TRBD1. Germline V lookup: CDR1 SEHNR, CDR2 FQNEAQ (reference sequence). Germline trimming cut 5 bases from V and 4 bases from J; bases unmatched to any gene: 9. The CDR3 runs to 15 residues.

The rearrangement joins TRBV10-3 to TRBJ1-2; no firm D call. V lost 8 bases, J lost 7 bases, and 17 bases lay in between. The CDR3 totals 13 residues. Germline V gene data show CDR1 as ENHRY and CDR2 as SYGVKD. This chain's CDR3 is CAIGWTGDGGYTF. CDR3 nucleotides: TGTGCCATCGGATGGACGGGAGATGGTGGCTACACCTTC.

For the CDR3, the DNA is TGTGCCTGGAGTTCCACCCGCTTGACAGCCCCAGCTAACTATGGCTACACCTTC. Translation gives CAWSSTRLTAPANYGYTF. This chain links TRBV30 with TRBJ1-2; possible D gene TRBD1, 5 bases. V lost 2 bases to trimming and J lost 0 bases, with 22 bases between them. The germline CDR1 and CDR2 sequences are GTSNPN and SVGIG (reference sequence). CDR3 size: 18 residues.

The genes are TRBV7-9 and TRBJ2-3, with 10 bases lining up with TRBD1. V was clipped by 2 bases and J by 4 bases; unmatched bases: 12. This CDR3 comprises 18 residues. Germline lookup yields CDR1 SEHNR and CDR2 FQNEAQ (reference sequence). CDR3 loop: CASSLFPGTGVGPDTQYF. The CDR3 DNA sequence: TGTGCCAGCAGCTTATTCCCGGGGACAGGGGTTGGCCCAGATACGCAGTATTTT.

This chain joins TRBV28 and TRBJ2-3, with TRBD1 matching 8 bases. Germline V gene sequence: CDR1 MDHEN, CDR2 SYDVKM. V was pared by 4 bases and J by 2 bases, with 5 bases of the junction left unmatched. The length of the CDR3 is 15 residues. CDR3 loop: CASSSQTGVTDTQYF. The CDR3 DNA follows: TGTGCCAGCAGTTCCCAGACAGGGGTCACAGATACGCAGTATTTT.

This chain connects TRBV18 to TRBJ1-2; no clear D gene. The CDR3 has 13 amino acids. Germline-derived CDR1 and CDR2 are KGHSH and LQKENI. V lost 6 bases and J lost 8, with 16 bases in between. The CDR3 region has the DNA TGTGCCAGCTCCCTCGCGGGCGGAGGGGGCTACACCTTC. As protein: CASSLAGGGGYTF. The complete variable domain, with remaining parts taken from reference TRBV18 and TRBJ1-2, reads NAGVMQNPRHLVRRRGQEARLRCSPMKGHSHVYWYRQLPEEGLKFMVYLQKENIIDESGMPKERFSAEFPKEGPSILRIQQVVRGDSAAYFCASSLAGGGGYTFGSGTRLTVV.